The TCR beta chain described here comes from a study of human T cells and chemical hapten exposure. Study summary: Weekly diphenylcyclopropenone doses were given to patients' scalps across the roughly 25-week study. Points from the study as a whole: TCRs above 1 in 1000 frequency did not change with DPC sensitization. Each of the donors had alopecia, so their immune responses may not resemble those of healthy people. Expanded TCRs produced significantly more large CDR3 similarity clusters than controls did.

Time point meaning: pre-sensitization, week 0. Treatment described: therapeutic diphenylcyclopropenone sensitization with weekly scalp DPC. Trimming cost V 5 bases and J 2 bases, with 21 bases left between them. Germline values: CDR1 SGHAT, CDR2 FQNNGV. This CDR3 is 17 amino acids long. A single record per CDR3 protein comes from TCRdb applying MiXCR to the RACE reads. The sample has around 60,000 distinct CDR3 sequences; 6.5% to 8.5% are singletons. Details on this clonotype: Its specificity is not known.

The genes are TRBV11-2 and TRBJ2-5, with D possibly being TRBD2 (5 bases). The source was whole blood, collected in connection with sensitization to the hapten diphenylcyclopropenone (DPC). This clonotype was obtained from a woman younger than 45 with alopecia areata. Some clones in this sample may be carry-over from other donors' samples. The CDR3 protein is CASSLTPHLTSQETQYF. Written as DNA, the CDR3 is TGTGCCAGCAGCCTCACGCCCCACCTCACTAGTCAAGAGACCCAGTACTTC.